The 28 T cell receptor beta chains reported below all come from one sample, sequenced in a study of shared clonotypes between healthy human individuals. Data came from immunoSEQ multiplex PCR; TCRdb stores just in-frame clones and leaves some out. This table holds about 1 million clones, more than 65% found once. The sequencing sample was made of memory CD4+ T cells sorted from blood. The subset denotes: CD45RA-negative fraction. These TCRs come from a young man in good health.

CDR3 in DNA: TGTGCCAGCAGCCTCGGACAGGGAAAGCTGAACACTGAAGCTTTCTTT. Amino acid sequence: CASSLGQGKLNTEAFF. The chain uses TRBV11-2 and TRBJ1-1; 8 bases match TRBD1. Germline values: CDR1 SGHAT, CDR2 FQNNGV. The V gene end was trimmed by 5 bases and the J gene end by 0 bases; junction bases not matched to a gene: 8. The CDR3 extends over 16 amino acids. Full variable domain (outside the CDR3, taken from reference TRBV11-2 and TRBJ1-1): EAGVAQSPRYKIIEKRQSVAFWCNPISGHATLYWYQQILGQGPKLLIQFQNNGVVDDSQLPKDRFSAERLKGVDSTLKIQPAKLEDSAVYLCASSLGQGKLNTEAFFGQGTRLTVV.

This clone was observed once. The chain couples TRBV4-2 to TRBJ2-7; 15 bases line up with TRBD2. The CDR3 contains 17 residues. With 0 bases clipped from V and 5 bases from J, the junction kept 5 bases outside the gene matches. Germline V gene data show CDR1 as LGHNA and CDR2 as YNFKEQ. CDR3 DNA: TGTGCCAGCAGCCAAGAGGGGACTAGCGGGGGGCCCCACGAGCAGTACTTC. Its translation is CASSQEGTSGGPHEQYF.

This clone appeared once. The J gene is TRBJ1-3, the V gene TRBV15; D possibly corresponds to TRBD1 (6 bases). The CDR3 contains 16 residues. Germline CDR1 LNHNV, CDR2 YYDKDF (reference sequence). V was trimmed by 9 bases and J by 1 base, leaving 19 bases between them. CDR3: CATSPRQANSGNTIYF. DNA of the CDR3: TGTGCCACTAGTCCCCGACAGGCGAATTCTGGAAACACCATATATTTT.

The CDR3 region has the DNA TGTGCCAGCAGCTTAGCGAGTAATGAGCAGTTCTTC. This codes for CASSLASNEQFF. The V gene is TRBV7-9, the J gene TRBJ2-1; no firm D call. The germline V gene has CDR1 SEHNR and CDR2 FQNEAQ (reference sequence). This CDR3 is 12 amino acids long. V gave up 0 bases and J gave up 7 bases, with 4 bases separating them.

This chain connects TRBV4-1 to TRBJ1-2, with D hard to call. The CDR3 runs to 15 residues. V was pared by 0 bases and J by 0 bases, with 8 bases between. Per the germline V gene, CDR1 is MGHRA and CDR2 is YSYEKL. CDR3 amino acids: CASSQETGTNYGYTF. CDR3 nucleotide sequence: TGCGCCAGCAGCCAAGAAACCGGGACTAACTATGGCTACACCTTC.

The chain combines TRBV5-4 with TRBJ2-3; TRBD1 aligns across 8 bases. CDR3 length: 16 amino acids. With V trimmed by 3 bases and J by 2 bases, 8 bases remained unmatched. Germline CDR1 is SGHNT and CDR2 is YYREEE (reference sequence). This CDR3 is CASSSGRDRTTDTQYF. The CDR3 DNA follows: TGTGCCAGCAGCTCGGGCCGGGACAGGACCACAGATACGCAGTATTTT.

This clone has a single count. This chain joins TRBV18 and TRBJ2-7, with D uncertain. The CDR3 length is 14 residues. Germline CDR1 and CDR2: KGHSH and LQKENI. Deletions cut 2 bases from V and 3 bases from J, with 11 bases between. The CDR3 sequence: CASSPVDQNYEQYF. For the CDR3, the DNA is TGTGCCAGCTCACCAGTGGACCAGAACTACGAGCAGTACTTC.

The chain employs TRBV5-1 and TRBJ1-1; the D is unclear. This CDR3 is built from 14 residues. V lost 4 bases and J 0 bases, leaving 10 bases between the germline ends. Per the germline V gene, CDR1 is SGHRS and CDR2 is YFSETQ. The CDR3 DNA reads TGCGCCAGCAGCACCTTGTCGGTGAACACTGAAGCTTTCTTT. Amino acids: CASSTLSVNTEAFF.

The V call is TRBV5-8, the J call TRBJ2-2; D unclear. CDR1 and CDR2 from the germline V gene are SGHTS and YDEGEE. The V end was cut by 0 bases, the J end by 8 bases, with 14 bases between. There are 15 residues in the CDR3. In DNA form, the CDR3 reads TGTGCCAGCAGCTTGGCCGTGACGGTGAAGGGGGAGCTGTTTTTT. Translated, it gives CASSLAVTVKGELFF.

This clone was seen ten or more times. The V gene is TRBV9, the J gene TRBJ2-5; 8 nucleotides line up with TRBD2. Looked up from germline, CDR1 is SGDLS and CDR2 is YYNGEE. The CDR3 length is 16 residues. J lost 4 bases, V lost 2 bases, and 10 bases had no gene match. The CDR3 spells CASSVSGVGFGETQYF. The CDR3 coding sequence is TGTGCCAGCAGCGTTAGCGGGGTAGGGTTCGGAGAGACCCAGTACTTC.

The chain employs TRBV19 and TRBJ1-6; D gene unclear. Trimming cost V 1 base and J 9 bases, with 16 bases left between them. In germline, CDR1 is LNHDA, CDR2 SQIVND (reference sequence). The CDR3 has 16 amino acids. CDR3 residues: CASSIGQSVVGSPLHF. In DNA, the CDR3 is TGTGCCAGTAGTATAGGGCAGTCGGTCGTGGGTTCACCCCTCCACTTT.

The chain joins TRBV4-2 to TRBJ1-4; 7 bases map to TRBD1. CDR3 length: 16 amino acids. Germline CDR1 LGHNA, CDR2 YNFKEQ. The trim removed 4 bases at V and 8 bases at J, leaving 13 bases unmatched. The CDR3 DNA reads TGTGCCAGCAGCCTTGATACCGGGACAGTAGAGGAAAAACTGTTTTTT. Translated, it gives CASSLDTGTVEEKLFF.

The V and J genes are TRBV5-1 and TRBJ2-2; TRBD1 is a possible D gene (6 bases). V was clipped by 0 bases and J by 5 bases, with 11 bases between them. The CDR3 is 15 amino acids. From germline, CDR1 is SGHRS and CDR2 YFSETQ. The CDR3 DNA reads TGCGCCAGCAGCTTGGTATCCAGGGGAACCGGGGAGCTGTTTTTT. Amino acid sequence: CASSLVSRGTGELFF.

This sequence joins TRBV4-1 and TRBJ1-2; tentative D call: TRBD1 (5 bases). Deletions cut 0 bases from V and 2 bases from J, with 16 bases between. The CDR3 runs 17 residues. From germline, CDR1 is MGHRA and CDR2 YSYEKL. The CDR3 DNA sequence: TGCGCCAGCAGCCAAGAAGGGGTAGTTATTTGGAACTATGGCTACACCTTC. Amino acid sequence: CASSQEGVVIWNYGYTF.

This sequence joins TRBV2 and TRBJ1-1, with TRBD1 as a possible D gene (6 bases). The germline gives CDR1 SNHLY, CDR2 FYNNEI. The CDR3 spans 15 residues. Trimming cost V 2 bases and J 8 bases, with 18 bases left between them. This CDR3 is CASSELGPRTGEAFF. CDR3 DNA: TGTGCCAGCAGTGAATTAGGTCCCCGAACAGGGGAAGCTTTCTTT.

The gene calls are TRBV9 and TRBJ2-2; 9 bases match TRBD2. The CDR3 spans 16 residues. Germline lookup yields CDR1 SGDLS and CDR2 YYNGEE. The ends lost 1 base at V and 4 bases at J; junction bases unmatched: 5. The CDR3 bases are TGTGCCAGCAGCGTAAAAGCGGGGGGCCCCACCGGGGAGCTGTTTTTT. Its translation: CASSVKAGGPTGELFF.

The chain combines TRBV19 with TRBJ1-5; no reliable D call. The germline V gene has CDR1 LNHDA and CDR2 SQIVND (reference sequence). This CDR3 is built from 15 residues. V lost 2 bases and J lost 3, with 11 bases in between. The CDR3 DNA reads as TGTGCCAGTAGTATAAATCCAGGACCCAATCAGCCCCAGCATTTT. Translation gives CASSINPGPNQPQHF.

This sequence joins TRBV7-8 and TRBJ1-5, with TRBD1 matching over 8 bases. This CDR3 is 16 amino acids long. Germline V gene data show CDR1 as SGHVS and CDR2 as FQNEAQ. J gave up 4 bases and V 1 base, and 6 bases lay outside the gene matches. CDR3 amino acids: CASSLEGQGLNQPQHF. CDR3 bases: TGTGCCAGCAGCTTAGAAGGACAGGGCCTAAATCAGCCCCAGCATTTT.

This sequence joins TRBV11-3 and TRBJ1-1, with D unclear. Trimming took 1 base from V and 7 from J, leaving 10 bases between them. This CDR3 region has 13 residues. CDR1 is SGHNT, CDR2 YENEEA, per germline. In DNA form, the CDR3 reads TGTGCCAGCAGCTTAGGGTTGATGGGTGAAGCTTTCTTT. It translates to CASSLGLMGEAFF.

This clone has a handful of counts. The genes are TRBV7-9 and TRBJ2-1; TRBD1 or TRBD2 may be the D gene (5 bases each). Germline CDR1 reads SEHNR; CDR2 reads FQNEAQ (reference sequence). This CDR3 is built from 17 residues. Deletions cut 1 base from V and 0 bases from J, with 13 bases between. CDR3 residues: CASSLVGPPSSYNEQFF. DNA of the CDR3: TGTGCCAGCAGCTTAGTGGGACCCCCAAGCTCCTACAATGAGCAGTTCTTC.

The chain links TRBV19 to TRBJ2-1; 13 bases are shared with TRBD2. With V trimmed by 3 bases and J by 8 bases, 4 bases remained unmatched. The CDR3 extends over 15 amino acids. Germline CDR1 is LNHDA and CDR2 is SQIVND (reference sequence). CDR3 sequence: CASSITSGRADEQFF. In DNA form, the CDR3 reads TGTGCCAGTAGTATTACTAGCGGGAGGGCCGATGAGCAGTTCTTC. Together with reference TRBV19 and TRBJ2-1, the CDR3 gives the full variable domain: DGGITQSPKYLFRKEGQNVTLSCEQNLNHDAMYWYRQDPGQGLRLIYYSQIVNDFQKGDIAEGYSVSREKKESFPLTVTSAQKNPTAFYLCASSITSGRADEQFFGPGTRLTVL.

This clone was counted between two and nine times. As DNA, the CDR3 is TGTGCCAGCAGCTTGAGGGCCACGGGGGGATCACCCCTCCACTTT. The encoded protein is CASSLRATGGSPLHF. This chain joins TRBV5-6 and TRBJ1-6; possibly TRBD1 for D (5 bases). CDR1 and CDR2 (germline): SGHDT, YYEEEE. V gave up 1 base and J gave up 10 bases, with 15 bases separating them. CDR3 length equals 15 residues. Full variable domain (missing parts from reference TRBV5-6 and TRBJ1-6): DAGVTQSPTHLIKTRGQQVTLRCSPKSGHDTVSWYQQALGQGPQFIFQYYEEEERQRGNFPDRFSGHQFPNYSSELNVNALLLGDSALYLCASSLRATGGSPLHFGNGTRLTVT.

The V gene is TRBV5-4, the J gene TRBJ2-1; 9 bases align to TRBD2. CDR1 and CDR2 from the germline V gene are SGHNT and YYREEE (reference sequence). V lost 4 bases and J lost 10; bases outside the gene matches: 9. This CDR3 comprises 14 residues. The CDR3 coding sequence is TGTGCCAGCAGCCGTTTTCGCGCGGGGGGGGAGCAGTTCTTC. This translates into CASSRFRAGGEQFF.

The CDR3 spells CASTDSRVSYEQYF. DNA for the CDR3: TGTGCCAGCACTGACTCCCGTGTCTCCTACGAGCAGTACTTC. V gene TRBV28 combines with J gene TRBJ2-7; D is unclear. Trimming took 7 bases from V and 0 from J, leaving 13 bases between them. Germline CDR1 is MDHEN and CDR2 is SYDVKM. This CDR3 contains 14 residues.

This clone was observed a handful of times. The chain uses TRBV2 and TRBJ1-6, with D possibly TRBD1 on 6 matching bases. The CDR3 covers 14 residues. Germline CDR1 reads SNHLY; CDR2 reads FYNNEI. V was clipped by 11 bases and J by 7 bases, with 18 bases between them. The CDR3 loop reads CASAAGAKNSPLHF. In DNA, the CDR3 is TGTGCCTCGGCGGCAGGGGCGAAGAATTCACCCCTCCACTTT.

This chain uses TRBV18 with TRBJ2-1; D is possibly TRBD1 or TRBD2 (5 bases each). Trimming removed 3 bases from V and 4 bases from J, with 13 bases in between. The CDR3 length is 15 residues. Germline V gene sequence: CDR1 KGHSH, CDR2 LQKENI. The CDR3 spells CASSPPGRGYNEQFF. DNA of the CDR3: TGTGCCAGCTCACCCCCGGGGCGAGGTTACAATGAGCAGTTCTTC.

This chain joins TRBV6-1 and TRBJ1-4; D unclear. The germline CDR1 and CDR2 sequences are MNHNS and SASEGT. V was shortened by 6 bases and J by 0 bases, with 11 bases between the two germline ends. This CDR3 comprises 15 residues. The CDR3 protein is CASSMSGATNEKLFF. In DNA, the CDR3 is TGTGCCAGCAGCATGTCCGGGGCAACTAATGAAAAACTGTTTTTT.

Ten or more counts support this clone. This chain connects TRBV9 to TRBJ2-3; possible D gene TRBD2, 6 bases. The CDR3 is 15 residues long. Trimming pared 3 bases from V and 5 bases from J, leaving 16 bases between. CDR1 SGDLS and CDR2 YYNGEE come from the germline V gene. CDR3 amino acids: CASSGGRSGRDTQYF. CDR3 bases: TGTGCCAGCAGCGGGGGGAGGAGCGGACGAGATACGCAGTATTTT.